This T cell receptor beta chain is from a study of PD-L1 blockade in urothelial cancer. Whole-study context: In 2014, patients got going on atezolizumab, taking 1,200 mg intravenously every 3 weeks.

Using immunoSEQ multiplex PCR, the repertoire was profiled, and TCRdb retains in-frame clones only, with some absent. Of 40,000 or so clones detected, approximately 86% appear once; the ten largest clones hold 24%. The time point denotes: peripheral blood 6 weeks after treatment start. Trimming cost V 2 bases and J 5 bases; bases outside gene matches: 4. This CDR3 has 15 residues. Germline loops: CDR1 MRHNA, CDR2 SNTAGT. The chain couples TRBV6-4 to TRBJ2-1, with 9 bases lining up with TRBD2. Source: PBMCs, taken around atezolizumab (anti-PD-L1) treatment. The receptor comes from a man aged 55 to 70 with urothelial cancer. The chain's CDR3 is CASSDGAGGNNEQFF. Written as DNA, the CDR3 is TGTGCCAGCAGTGACGGAGCGGGGGGTAACAATGAGCAGTTCTTC.